One sample yielded the 12 T cell receptor beta chains listed below, sequenced in a study of T cells in Graves' hyperthyroidism and ophthalmopathy. The source material, RNA transcripts, was used to amplify TCR beta CDR3 regions. An initial round of RT-PCR targeting the TCR CDR3 relied on the HTBI primer set. Via MiXCR, TCRdb re-called the multiplex PCR reads, giving one row per CDR3 protein. The sample shows 350,000 to 400,000 distinct CDR3 sequences, roughly 20% of them seen only once. The sample taken for sequencing was blood. The origin of the receptors is a man between 18 and 29 years old with Graves' ophthalmopathy.

This clonotype was counted only a few times. V usage is TRBV2 and J usage is TRBJ1-4, with D unresolved. Germline-derived CDR1 and CDR2 are SNHLY and FYNNEI. The CDR3 is 16 amino acids. V gave up 8 bases and J gave up 1 base, with 17 bases separating them. The CDR3 sequence is CASARANLRTNEKLFF. The CDR3 region has the DNA TGTGCCAGCGCCCGGGCGAATTTGAGAACTAATGAAAAACTGTTTTTT.

This clonotype was counted at least ten times. The chain uses TRBV7-2 and TRBJ2-3, with 12 bases lining up with TRBD1. Trimming cost V 1 base and J 5 bases; bases outside gene matches: 4. Germline V lookup: CDR1 SGHTA, CDR2 FQGNSA. The CDR3 loop spans 16 amino acids. The DNA of the CDR3 is TGTGCCAGCAGCTTAGGGGACAGGGGGCGGAAAGATACGCAGTATTTT. It specifies CASSLGDRGRKDTQYF.

The chain is built from TRBV18 and TRBJ2-7; D remains unclear. Germline V gives CDR1 KGHSH, CDR2 LQKENI. V lost 4 bases, J lost 2 bases, and 9 bases lay in between. The CDR3 contains 13 residues. CDR3 nucleotide sequence: TGTGCCAGCTCACACGGATCTACCTACGAGCAGTACTTC. This gives the protein CASSHGSTYEQYF.

The chain combines TRBV4-2 with TRBJ2-5; 11 bases line up with TRBD2. With V trimmed by 0 bases and J by 2 bases, 5 bases remained unmatched. This CDR3 comprises 17 residues. CDR1 and CDR2 from the germline V gene are LGHNA and YNFKEQ. The CDR3 nucleotides read TGTGCCAGCAGCCAAGACCTAGCGGGGGGACTTCAAGAGACCCAGTACTTC. Its protein is CASSQDLAGGLQETQYF.

This clonotype has ten or more counts. The rearrangement joins TRBV20-1 to TRBJ1-1, with D possibly being TRBD1 (5 bases). V was clipped by 1 base and J by 1 base, with 19 bases between them. Germline V CDR1 and CDR2: DFQATT, SNEGSKA (reference sequence). The CDR3 spans 17 residues. The CDR3 spells CSARVRFRGVRNTEAFF. CDR3 coding DNA: TGCAGTGCTAGAGTCCGTTTCCGGGGCGTACGGAACACTGAAGCTTTCTTT.

Ten or more counts support this clonotype. The chain has TRBV7-9 and TRBJ1-1; no firm D call. This CDR3 is 14 amino acids long. V dropped 5 bases and J dropped 1 base, with 11 bases sitting between them. Germline CDR1 reads SEHNR; CDR2 reads FQNEAQ (reference sequence). CDR3 region: CASSEREWNTEAFF. CDR3 in DNA: TGTGCCAGCAGCGAAAGGGAATGGAACACTGAAGCTTTCTTT.

The chain has TRBV20-1 and TRBJ2-1, with D unresolved. Germline assignment: CDR1 DFQATT and CDR2 SNEGSKA (reference sequence). Trimming took off 1 base at V and 9 bases at J, with 13 bases between the two ends. This CDR3 comprises 13 residues. Written as DNA, the CDR3 is TGCAGTGCTAGAGGCCCAAGAAGGGCTGAGCAGTTCTTC. As protein: CSARGPRRAEQFF.

At least ten counts were recorded for this clonotype. The gene calls are TRBV7-9 and TRBJ1-2, with D hard to call. There are 13 residues in the CDR3. Germline CDR1 reads SEHNR; CDR2 reads FQNEAQ (reference sequence). V dropped 0 bases and J dropped 8 bases, with 10 bases sitting between them. CDR3 bases: TGTGCCAGCAGCTTAGCGTCCCCAGGCGGCTACACCTTC. It translates to CASSLASPGGYTF. The entire variable domain, with the rest obtained from reference TRBV7-9 and TRBJ1-2, is as follows: DTGVSQNPRHKITKRGQNVTFRCDPISEHNRLYWYRQTLGQGPEFLTYFQNEAQLEKSRLLSDRFSAERPKGSFSTLEIQRTEQGDSAMYLCASSLASPGGYTFGSGTRLTVV.

This clonotype appeared once. The rearrangement links TRBV20-1 to TRBJ1-3; tentatively, D is TRBD1 (6 bases). Germline assignment: CDR1 DFQATT and CDR2 SNEGSKA (reference sequence). This CDR3 has 14 residues. V was cut by 6 bases and J by 0 bases, with 12 bases left in between. The CDR3 loop reads CSALTGYSGNTIYF. CDR3 DNA sequence: TGCAGTGCACTGACAGGCTACTCTGGAAACACCATATATTTT.

The V call is TRBV18, the J call TRBJ2-2, with D uncertain. Trimming shortened V by 4 bases and J by 8 bases, and 17 bases separated the two germline ends. The CDR3 is made up of 15 amino acids. The germline CDR1 and CDR2 sequences are KGHSH and LQKENI. DNA for the CDR3: TGTGCCAGCTCACTTGTATCAACCCCCGGAGGGGAGCTGTTTTTT. Its translation is CASSLVSTPGGELFF.

This clonotype was found many times. The chain uses TRBV2 and TRBJ2-2; tentatively, D is TRBD1 or TRBD2 (5 bases each). In germline, CDR1 is SNHLY, CDR2 FYNNEI. Between the trimmed V and J ends, which lost 8 bases and 6 bases, there was a span of 10 bases. The CDR3 length is 12 residues. The CDR3 DNA is TGTGCCAGCGGGGGAATACCCGGGGAGCTGTTTTTT. This translates into CASGGIPGELFF.

This clonotype was picked up many times. This rearrangement joins TRBV6-6 to TRBJ2-3; 7 bases match TRBD2. The CDR3 loop spans 18 amino acids. CDR1 MNHNY and CDR2 SVGAGI come from the germline V gene (reference sequence). With V trimmed by 2 bases and J by 0 bases, 11 bases remained unmatched. CDR3 residues: CASSYTTLLAPSTDTQYF. Here the CDR3 DNA reads TGTGCCAGCAGTTACACAACCTTACTAGCGCCCAGCACAGATACGCAGTATTTT.